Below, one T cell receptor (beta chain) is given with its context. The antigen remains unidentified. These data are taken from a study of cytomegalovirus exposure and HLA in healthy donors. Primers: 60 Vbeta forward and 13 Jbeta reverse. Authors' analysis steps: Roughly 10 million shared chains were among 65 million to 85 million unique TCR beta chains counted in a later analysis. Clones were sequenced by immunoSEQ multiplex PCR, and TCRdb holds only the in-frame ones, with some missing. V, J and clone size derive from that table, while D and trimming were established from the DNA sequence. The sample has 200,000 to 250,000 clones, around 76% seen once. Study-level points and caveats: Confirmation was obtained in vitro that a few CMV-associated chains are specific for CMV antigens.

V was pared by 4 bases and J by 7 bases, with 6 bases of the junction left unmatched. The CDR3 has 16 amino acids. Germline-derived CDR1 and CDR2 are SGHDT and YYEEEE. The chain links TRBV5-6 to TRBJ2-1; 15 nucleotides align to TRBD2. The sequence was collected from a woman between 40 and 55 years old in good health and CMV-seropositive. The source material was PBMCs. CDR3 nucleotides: TGTGCCAGCAGCACTCCTGGGACTAGCGGGAGGAATGAGCAGTTCTTC. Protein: CASSTPGTSGRNEQFF.